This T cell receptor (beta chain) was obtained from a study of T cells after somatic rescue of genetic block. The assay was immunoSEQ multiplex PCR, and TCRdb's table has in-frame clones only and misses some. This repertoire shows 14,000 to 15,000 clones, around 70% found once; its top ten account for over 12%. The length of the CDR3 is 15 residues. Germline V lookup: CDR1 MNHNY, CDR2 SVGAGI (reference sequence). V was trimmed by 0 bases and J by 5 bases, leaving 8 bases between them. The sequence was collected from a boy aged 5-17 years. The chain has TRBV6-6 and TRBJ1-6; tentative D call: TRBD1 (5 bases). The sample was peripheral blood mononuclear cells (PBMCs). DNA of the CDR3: TGTGCCAGCAGTTACTCGCGGGGGAATAATTCACCCCTCCACTTT. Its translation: CASSYSRGNNSPLHF.